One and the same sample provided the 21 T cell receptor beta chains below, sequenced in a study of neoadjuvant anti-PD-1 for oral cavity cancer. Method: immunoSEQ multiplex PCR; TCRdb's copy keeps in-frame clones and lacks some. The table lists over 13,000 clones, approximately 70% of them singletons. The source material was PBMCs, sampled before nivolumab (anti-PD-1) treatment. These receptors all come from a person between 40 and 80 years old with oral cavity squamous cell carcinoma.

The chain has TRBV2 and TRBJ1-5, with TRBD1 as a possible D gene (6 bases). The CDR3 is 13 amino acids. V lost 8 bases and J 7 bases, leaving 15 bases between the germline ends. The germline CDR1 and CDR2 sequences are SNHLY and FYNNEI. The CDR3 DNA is TGTGCCAGCTCACAGGGACTGTGGCAGCCCCAGCATTTT. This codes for CASSQGLWQPQHF.

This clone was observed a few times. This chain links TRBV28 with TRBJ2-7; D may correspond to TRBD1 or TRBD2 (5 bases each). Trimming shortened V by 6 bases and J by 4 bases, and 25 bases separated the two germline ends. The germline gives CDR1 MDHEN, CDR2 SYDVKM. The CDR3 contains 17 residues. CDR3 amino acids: CASRPPPVDPGAYEQYF. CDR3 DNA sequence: TGTGCCAGCAGGCCCCCTCCCGTCGACCCCGGGGCGTACGAGCAGTACTTC.

CDR3 protein: CASSIYLRHSEKLFF. CDR3 coding DNA: TGTGCCAGCAGCATCTACTTGAGACATTCTGAAAAACTGTTTTTT. This rearrangement joins TRBV4-2 to TRBJ1-4; D is ambiguous. Germline V gene lookup returns CDR1 LGHNA and CDR2 YNFKEQ. This CDR3 has 15 residues. V dropped 5 bases and J dropped 7 bases, with 17 bases sitting between them.

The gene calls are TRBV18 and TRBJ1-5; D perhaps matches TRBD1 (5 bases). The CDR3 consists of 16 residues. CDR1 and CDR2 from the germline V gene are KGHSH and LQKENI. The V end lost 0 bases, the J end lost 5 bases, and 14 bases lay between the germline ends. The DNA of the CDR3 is TGTGCCAGCTCACCACCGTCCGGGGGACTATATCAGCCCCAGCATTTT. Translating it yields CASSPPSGGLYQPQHF.

The CDR3 loop reads CASSFSGFSYEQYF. In nucleotides, the CDR3 is TGTGCCAGCAGTTTTAGCGGGTTCTCCTACGAGCAGTACTTC. The chain employs TRBV27 and TRBJ2-7, with 7 bases lining up with TRBD2. This CDR3 spans 14 amino acids. J lost 0 bases, V lost 3 bases, and 2 bases had no gene match. Germline V gives CDR1 MNHEY, CDR2 SMNVEV (reference sequence).

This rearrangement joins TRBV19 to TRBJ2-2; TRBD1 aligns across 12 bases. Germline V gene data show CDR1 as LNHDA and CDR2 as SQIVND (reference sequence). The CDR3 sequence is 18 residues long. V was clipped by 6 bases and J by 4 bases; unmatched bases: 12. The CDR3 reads CASSPGTGGILGTGELFF. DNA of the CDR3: TGTGCCAGTAGCCCCGGGACAGGGGGCATCTTGGGCACCGGGGAGCTGTTTTTT. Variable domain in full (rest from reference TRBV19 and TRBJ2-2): DGGITQSPKYLFRKEGQNVTLSCEQNLNHDAMYWYRQDPGQGLRLIYYSQIVNDFQKGDIAEGYSVSREKKESFPLTVTSAQKNPTAFYLCASSPGTGGILGTGELFFGEGSRLTVL.

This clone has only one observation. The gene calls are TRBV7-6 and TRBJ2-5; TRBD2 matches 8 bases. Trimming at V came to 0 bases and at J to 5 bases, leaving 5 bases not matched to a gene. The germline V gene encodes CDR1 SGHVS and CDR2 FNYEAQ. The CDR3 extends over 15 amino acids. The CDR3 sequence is CASSLAASGPETQYF. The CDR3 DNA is TGTGCCAGCAGCTTAGCTGCTAGCGGGCCCGAGACCCAGTACTTC.

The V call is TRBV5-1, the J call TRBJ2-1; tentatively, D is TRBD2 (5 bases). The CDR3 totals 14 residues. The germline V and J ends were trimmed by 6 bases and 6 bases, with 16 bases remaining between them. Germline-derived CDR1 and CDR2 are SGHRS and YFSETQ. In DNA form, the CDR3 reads TGCGCCAGCACGAAGCGGCTTAACTTCAATGAGCAGTTCTTC. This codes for CASTKRLNFNEQFF.

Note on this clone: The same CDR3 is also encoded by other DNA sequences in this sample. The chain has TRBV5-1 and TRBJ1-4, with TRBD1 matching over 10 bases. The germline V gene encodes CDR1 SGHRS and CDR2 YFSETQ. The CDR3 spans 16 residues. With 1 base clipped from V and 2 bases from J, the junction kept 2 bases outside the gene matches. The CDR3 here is CASSLSGQGTNEKLFF. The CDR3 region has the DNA TGCGCCAGCAGCTTGTCGGGACAGGGGACTAATGAAAAACTGTTTTTT.

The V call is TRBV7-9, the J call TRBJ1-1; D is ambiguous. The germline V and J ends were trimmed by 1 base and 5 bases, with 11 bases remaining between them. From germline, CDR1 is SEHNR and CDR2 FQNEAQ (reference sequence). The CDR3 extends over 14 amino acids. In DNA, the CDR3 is TGTGCCAGCAGCTTAGGCGGTGGGTTAACTGAAGCTTTCTTT. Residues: CASSLGGGLTEAFF.

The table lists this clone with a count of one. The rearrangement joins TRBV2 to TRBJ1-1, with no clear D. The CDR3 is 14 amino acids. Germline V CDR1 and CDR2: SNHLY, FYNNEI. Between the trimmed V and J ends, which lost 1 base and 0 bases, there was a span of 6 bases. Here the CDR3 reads CASSEGGLNTEAFF. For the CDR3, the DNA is TGTGCCAGCAGTGAAGGAGGGTTGAACACTGAAGCTTTCTTT.

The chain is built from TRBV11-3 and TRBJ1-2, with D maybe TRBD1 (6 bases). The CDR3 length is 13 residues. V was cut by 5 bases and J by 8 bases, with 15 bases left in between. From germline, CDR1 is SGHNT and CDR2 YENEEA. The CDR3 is CASSRRGGEGYTF. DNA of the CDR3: TGTGCCAGCAGCCGTCGCGGGGGCGAGGGCTACACCTTC.

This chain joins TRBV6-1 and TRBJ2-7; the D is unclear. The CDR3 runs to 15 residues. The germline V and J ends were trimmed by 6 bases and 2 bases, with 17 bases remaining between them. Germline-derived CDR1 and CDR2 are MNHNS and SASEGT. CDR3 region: CASSLTLRLAYEQYF. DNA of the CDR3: TGTGCCAGCAGCCTTACTTTGAGACTCGCCTACGAGCAGTACTTC.

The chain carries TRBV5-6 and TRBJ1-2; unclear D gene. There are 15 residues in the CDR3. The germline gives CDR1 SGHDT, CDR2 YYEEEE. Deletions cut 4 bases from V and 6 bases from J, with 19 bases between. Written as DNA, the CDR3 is TGTGCCAGCAGCCCGGTCGGGGATTTTGGGAATGGCTACACCTTC. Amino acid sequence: CASSPVGDFGNGYTF.

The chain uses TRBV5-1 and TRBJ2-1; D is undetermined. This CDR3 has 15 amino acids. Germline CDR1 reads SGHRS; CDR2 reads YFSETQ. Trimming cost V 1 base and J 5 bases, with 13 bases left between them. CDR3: CASSLIGSKNNEQFF. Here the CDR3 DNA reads TGCGCCAGCAGCTTGATAGGGTCCAAGAACAATGAGCAGTTCTTC. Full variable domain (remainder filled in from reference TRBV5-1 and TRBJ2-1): KAGVTQTPRYLIKTRGQQVTLSCSPISGHRSVSWYQQTPGQGLQFLFEYFSETQRNKGNFPGRFSGRQFSNSRSEMNVSTLELGDSALYLCASSLIGSKNNEQFFGPGTRLTVL.

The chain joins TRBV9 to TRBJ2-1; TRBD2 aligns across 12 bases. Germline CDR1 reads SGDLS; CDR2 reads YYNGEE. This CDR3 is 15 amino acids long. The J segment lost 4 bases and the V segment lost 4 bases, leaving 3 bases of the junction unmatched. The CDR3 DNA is TGTGCCAGCAGCCTAGCGGGAGGGCCTTACAATGAGCAGTTCTTC. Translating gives CASSLAGGPYNEQFF.

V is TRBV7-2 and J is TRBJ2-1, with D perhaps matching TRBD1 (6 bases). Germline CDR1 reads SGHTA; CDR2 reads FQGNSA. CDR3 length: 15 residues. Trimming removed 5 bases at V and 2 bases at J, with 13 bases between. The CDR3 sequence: CASSPGQNPYNEQFF. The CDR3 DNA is TGTGCCAGCAGCCCCGGACAGAACCCCTACAATGAGCAGTTCTTC.

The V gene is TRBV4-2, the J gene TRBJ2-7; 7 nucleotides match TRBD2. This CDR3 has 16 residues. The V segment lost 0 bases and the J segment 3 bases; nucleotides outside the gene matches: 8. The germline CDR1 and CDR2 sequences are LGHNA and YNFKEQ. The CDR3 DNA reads TGTGCCAGCAGCCAAGATGTGCAAACTAGCGTCTACGAGCAGTACTTC. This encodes CASSQDVQTSVYEQYF.

CDR3 protein: CASSPPAHPYTQYF. CDR3 nucleotides: TGTGCCAGCTCACCACCGGCACACCCTTATACGCAGTATTTT. The rearrangement joins TRBV18 to TRBJ2-3; D is undetermined. The CDR3 covers 14 residues. Trimming shortened V by 0 bases and J by 7 bases, and 11 bases separated the two germline ends. Germline-derived CDR1 and CDR2 are KGHSH and LQKENI.

DNA of the CDR3: TGTGCCGGCCAGGGGTTAGTAGCTGGGGCCAACGTCCTGACTTTC. It encodes CAGQGLVAGANVLTF. V usage is TRBV30 and J usage is TRBJ2-6, with D maybe TRBD1 (6 bases). V shed 8 bases and J shed 2 bases, with 16 bases lying between them. The CDR3 covers 15 residues. CDR1 and CDR2 (germline): GTSNPN, SVGIG (reference sequence).

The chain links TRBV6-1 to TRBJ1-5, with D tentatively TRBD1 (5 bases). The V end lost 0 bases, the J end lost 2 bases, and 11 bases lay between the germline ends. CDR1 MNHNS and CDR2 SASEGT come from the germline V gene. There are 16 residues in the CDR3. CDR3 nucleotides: TGTGCCAGCAGTGAAGCAAGGCAGGGCGGCAATCAGCCCCAGCATTTT. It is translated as CASSEARQGGNQPQHF.